Presented here are 32 T cell receptor beta chains from one specimen sequenced in a study of shared clonotypes between healthy human individuals. The protocol was immunoSEQ multiplex PCR, while the TCRdb copy is restricted to in-frame clones and leaves out a portion. Of 2 million to 2.5 million clones in the sample, almost 96% were seen once. The sample comprised naive CD4+ T cells sorted from blood. Specified subset: CD45RA+ positively selected. These receptors were taken from a young man in good health.

The chain combines TRBV18 with TRBJ1-1, with 8 positions matching TRBD1. CDR1 is KGHSH and CDR2 is LQKENI in the germline V gene. Unmatched junction bases numbered 10, after V lost 2 bases and J lost 5 bases. The CDR3 consists of 16 residues. The CDR3 DNA reads as TGTGCCAGCTCACCAAATCTAGGACAGGGAGTTACTGAAGCTTTCTTT. Protein sequence: CASSPNLGQGVTEAFF.

This chain links TRBV7-2 with TRBJ1-2; D is unresolved. The CDR3 length is 13 residues. Trimming took 4 bases from V and 5 from J, leaving 11 bases between them. CDR1 SGHTA and CDR2 FQGNSA come from the germline V gene. In DNA, the CDR3 is TGTGCCAGCAGCTCACGGGCCGTTTATGGCTACACCTTC. Its protein product is CASSSRAVYGYTF.

The chain employs TRBV7-3 and TRBJ2-2; perhaps D is TRBD1 or TRBD2 (5 bases each). Trimming left V 2 bases short and J 6 bases short, with 7 bases between. Germline values: CDR1 SGHTA, CDR2 FQGTGA. CDR3 length: 13 residues. CDR3 coding DNA: TGTGCCAGCAGCTTAGAGGGGTCCGGGGAGCTGTTTTTT. Protein: CASSLEGSGELFF.

The chain uses TRBV10-3 and TRBJ1-2, with 7 bases aligning to TRBD1. Germline-derived CDR1 and CDR2 are ENHRY and SYGVKD. The V segment lost 2 bases and the J segment 1 base; nucleotides outside the gene matches: 19. CDR3 length equals 20 residues. The CDR3 region has the DNA TGTGCCATCAGTGAGGAGGGGGCAGGGCGGCCAGACTTCATTAACTATGGCTACACCTTC. Translated, it gives CAISEEGAGRPDFINYGYTF.

The sample holds one count of this clone. The V and J genes are TRBV9 and TRBJ2-1; 7 bases line up with TRBD2. With 4 bases clipped from V and 5 bases from J, the junction kept 6 bases outside the gene matches. The CDR3 totals 14 residues. Germline values: CDR1 SGDLS, CDR2 YYNGEE. CDR3 DNA: TGTGCCAGCAGCACCTCACTAGCGAACAATGAGCAGTTCTTC. Translating gives CASSTSLANNEQFF.

This clone was picked up one time. This chain uses TRBV4-1 with TRBJ2-2; 8 nucleotides match TRBD2. With V trimmed by 0 bases and J by 0 bases, 6 bases remained unmatched. The CDR3 totals 18 residues. Germline lookup yields CDR1 MGHRA and CDR2 YSYEKL. CDR3 loop: CASSQDPPTSANTGELFF. Here the CDR3 DNA reads TGCGCCAGCAGCCAAGATCCCCCGACTAGCGCGAACACCGGGGAGCTGTTTTTT.

The chain combines TRBV2 with TRBJ2-5, with D uncertain. V lost 6 bases and J 1 base, leaving 18 bases between the germline ends. The CDR3 length is 16 residues. CDR1 is SNHLY and CDR2 is FYNNEI in the germline V gene. CDR3 amino acids: CASSLIGGGIQETQYF. The CDR3 region has the DNA TGTGCCAGCAGCCTAATCGGCGGTGGGATCCAAGAGACCCAGTACTTC.

The genes are TRBV6-6 and TRBJ1-4, with 9 bases lining up with TRBD1. This CDR3 contains 15 residues. Trimming cost V 2 bases and J 8 bases; bases outside gene matches: 6. CDR1 and CDR2 from the germline V gene are MNHNY and SVGAGI (reference sequence). CDR3 in amino acids: CASSYRGQGSEKLFF. The CDR3 DNA reads TGTGCCAGCAGTTACCGGGGACAGGGTAGCGAAAAACTGTTTTTT.

This clone has only one observation. This chain connects TRBV5-1 to TRBJ1-1; D is undetermined. The CDR3 length is 16 residues. Germline V gives CDR1 SGHRS, CDR2 YFSETQ. Trimming left V 0 bases short and J 2 bases short, with 14 bases between. CDR3 DNA sequence: TGCGCCAGCAGCTTGGGTTCAGAAATAGAAAACACTGAAGCTTTCTTT. Its protein product is CASSLGSEIENTEAFF. Full variable domain (remainder filled in from reference TRBV5-1 and TRBJ1-1): KAGVTQTPRYLIKTRGQQVTLSCSPISGHRSVSWYQQTPGQGLQFLFEYFSETQRNKGNFPGRFSGRQFSNSRSEMNVSTLELGDSALYLCASSLGSEIENTEAFFGQGTRLTVV.

The chain links TRBV6-5 to TRBJ2-1; 9 nucleotides align to TRBD2. The CDR3 runs 15 residues. The V segment lost 6 bases and the J segment 8 bases; nucleotides outside the gene matches: 11. Germline CDR1 reads MNHEY; CDR2 reads SVGAGI. This chain's CDR3 is CASSSGLAGLDEQFF. The DNA of the CDR3 is TGTGCCAGCAGCTCCGGCCTAGCGGGACTCGATGAGCAGTTCTTC.

V is TRBV10-3 and J is TRBJ2-7; perhaps D is TRBD1 or TRBD2 (5 bases each). Between the trimmed V and J ends, which lost 10 bases and 3 bases, there was a span of 19 bases. CDR3 length: 14 amino acids. Germline V CDR1 and CDR2: ENHRY, SYGVKD. CDR3 in amino acids: CATARDPKIYEQYF. The CDR3 region has the DNA TGTGCCACCGCCCGGGACCCGAAGATCTACGAGCAGTACTTC.

The chain is built from TRBV5-1 and TRBJ2-3, with TRBD1 as a possible D gene (6 bases). This CDR3 comprises 14 residues. Germline V lookup: CDR1 SGHRS, CDR2 YFSETQ. Trimming took off 2 bases at V and 5 bases at J, with 12 bases between the two ends. CDR3 loop: CASSLSGTQDTQYF. The CDR3 DNA sequence: TGCGCCAGCAGCTTATCCGGGACACAAGATACGCAGTATTTT. The full variable domain, with the rest looked up from reference TRBV5-1 and TRBJ2-3, is KAGVTQTPRYLIKTRGQQVTLSCSPISGHRSVSWYQQTPGQGLQFLFEYFSETQRNKGNFPGRFSGRQFSNSRSEMNVSTLELGDSALYLCASSLSGTQDTQYFGPGTRLTVL.

V is TRBV28 and J is TRBJ1-6, with unresolved D. CDR1 and CDR2 (germline): MDHEN, SYDVKM. This CDR3 is built from 17 residues. V was cut by 10 bases and J by 6 bases, with 25 bases left in between. This chain's CDR3 is CATRGLRPSGGNSPLHF. The CDR3 region has the DNA TGTGCCACCCGCGGGCTCCGGCCCAGCGGTGGTAATTCACCCCTCCACTTT.

Here the CDR3 reads CASSYGDRGRQETQYF. The CDR3 bases are TGTGCCAGCAGCTACGGGGACAGGGGGCGTCAAGAGACCCAGTACTTC. This chain joins TRBV7-9 and TRBJ2-5; 12 nucleotides match TRBD1. The CDR3 consists of 16 residues. V dropped 4 bases and J dropped 2; count of bases not matched to a gene: 5. Germline assignment: CDR1 SEHNR and CDR2 FQNEAQ (reference sequence).

DNA for the CDR3: TGTGCCAGCACTACCGGGACAGGGTCTGGGAATCAGCCCCAGCATTTT. Protein: CASTTGTGSGNQPQHF. The rearrangement joins TRBV2 to TRBJ1-5; 9 bases line up with TRBD1. Germline-derived CDR1 and CDR2 are SNHLY and FYNNEI. The V gene end was trimmed by 7 bases and the J gene end by 4 bases; junction bases not matched to a gene: 11. This CDR3 has 16 residues.

In this sample, this clone turned up once. The genes are TRBV5-4 and TRBJ1-1; 7 bases map to TRBD1. This CDR3 contains 16 residues. The germline V gene encodes CDR1 SGHNT and CDR2 YYREEE (reference sequence). The junction had 5 bases not matched to a gene; V was cut back by 0 bases and J by 0 bases. CDR3 nucleotide sequence: TGTGCCAGCAGCTTGGCTATAACAGGGGTGAACACTGAAGCTTTCTTT. Encoded protein: CASSLAITGVNTEAFF.

This chain joins TRBV27 and TRBJ1-6; 7 positions agree with TRBD1. This CDR3 spans 15 amino acids. The junction had 8 bases not matched to a gene; V was cut back by 5 bases and J by 7 bases. Germline V gene data show CDR1 as MNHEY and CDR2 as SMNVEV (reference sequence). The CDR3 spells CASSPPDRKNSPLHF. The CDR3 DNA sequence: TGTGCCAGCAGTCCACCGGACAGGAAAAATTCACCCCTCCACTTT.

The chain uses TRBV6-6 and TRBJ2-2; 8 bases match TRBD2. The V segment lost 5 bases and the J segment 0 bases; nucleotides outside the gene matches: 2. This CDR3 is built from 15 residues. Per the germline V gene, CDR1 is MNHNY and CDR2 is SVGAGI (reference sequence). CDR3 nucleotides: TGTGCCAGCAGTCCGGGGGGGGCGAACACCGGGGAGCTGTTTTTT. Amino acids: CASSPGGANTGELFF.

The chain carries TRBV7-2 and TRBJ2-2; maybe TRBD2 (6 bases). The CDR3 is made up of 13 amino acids. The germline V gene has CDR1 SGHTA and CDR2 FQGNSA. CDR3 sequence: CASMGLYTGELFF. DNA of the CDR3: TGTGCGTCGATGGGACTCTACACCGGGGAGCTGTTTTTT.

This clone was counted once. This chain uses TRBV6-5 with TRBJ2-7; 9 bases are a match to TRBD1. CDR1 is MNHEY and CDR2 is SVGAGI in the germline V gene. The CDR3 has 15 amino acids. The V and J ends lost 5 bases and 3 bases, in that order; junction bases with no gene match: 8. CDR3 protein: CASSPSPGQGYEQYF. CDR3 nucleotide sequence: TGTGCCAGCAGTCCCTCCCCGGGACAGGGCTACGAGCAGTACTTC.

The gene calls are TRBV11-2 and TRBJ2-5; the D is unclear. Germline V gene data show CDR1 as SGHAT and CDR2 as FQNNGV. The V end lost 4 bases, the J end lost 3 bases, and 15 bases lay between the germline ends. This CDR3 region has 15 residues. The CDR3 loop reads CASSSFGAVEETQYF. The CDR3 nucleotides read TGTGCCAGCAGCTCCTTCGGTGCAGTTGAAGAGACCCAGTACTTC.

For this clone: This same CDR3 is encoded by further DNA sequences in the sample. V and J are TRBV18 and TRBJ1-4; perhaps TRBD1 as D (5 bases). CDR3 length: 15 residues. Germline values: CDR1 KGHSH, CDR2 LQKENI. The V end lost 2 bases, the J end lost 1 base, and 8 bases lay between the germline ends. CDR3 amino acids: CASSPRQGTNEKLFF. DNA for the CDR3: TGTGCCAGCTCACCAAGGCAGGGAACTAATGAAAAACTGTTTTTT. The whole variable domain, remainder taken from reference TRBV18 and TRBJ1-4, is NAGVMQNPRHLVRRRGQEARLRCSPMKGHSHVYWYRQLPEEGLKFMVYLQKENIIDESGMPKERFSAEFPKEGPSILRIQQVVRGDSAAYFCASSPRQGTNEKLFFGSGTQLSVL.

With respect to this clone: Additional DNA sequences in this sample encode the identical CDR3. The V gene is TRBV18, the J gene TRBJ2-7, with TRBD2 matching 11 bases. The germline CDR1 and CDR2 sequences are KGHSH and LQKENI. This CDR3 is 14 amino acids long. Trimming at V came to 6 bases and at J to 3 bases, leaving 4 bases not matched to a gene. Here the CDR3 reads CASSPTSGIYEQYF. In nucleotides, the CDR3 is TGTGCCAGCTCCCCGACTAGCGGGATCTACGAGCAGTACTTC.

This chain uses TRBV28 with TRBJ2-7, with 9 bases matching TRBD1. Germline trimming cut 4 bases from V and 4 bases from J; bases unmatched to any gene: 5. Germline V gives CDR1 MDHEN, CDR2 SYDVKM. The CDR3 spans 14 residues. The CDR3 protein is CASSWTGDRYEQYF. The CDR3 nucleotides are TGTGCCAGCAGTTGGACAGGGGACAGGTACGAGCAGTACTTC.

The rearrangement uses TRBV7-9 and TRBJ2-3; 11 nucleotides line up with TRBD2. Trimming took 0 bases from V and 4 from J; bases not matched to a gene: 6. The CDR3 length is 17 residues. Looked up from germline, CDR1 is SEHNR and CDR2 is FQNEAQ (reference sequence). The CDR3 loop reads CASSLARIAGGADTQYF. CDR3 DNA sequence: TGTGCCAGCAGCTTAGCTCGGATAGCGGGAGGGGCAGATACGCAGTATTTT.

The rearrangement joins TRBV19 to TRBJ1-2, with D tentatively TRBD1 (5 bases). V lost 1 base and J lost 3, with 9 bases in between. Germline CDR1 is LNHDA and CDR2 is SQIVND (reference sequence). The CDR3 consists of 14 residues. In DNA form, the CDR3 reads TGTGCCAGTAGTATAGCCGGGGCGTACTATGGCTACACCTTC. Protein product: CASSIAGAYYGYTF.

This sequence joins TRBV15 and TRBJ1-2; 9 positions agree with TRBD1. There are 15 residues in the CDR3. CDR1 is LNHNV and CDR2 is YYDKDF in the germline V gene (reference sequence). J gave up 4 bases and V 1 base, and 4 bases lay outside the gene matches. The CDR3 reads CATSRAGTGIYGYTF. The CDR3 nucleotides are TGTGCCACCAGCAGAGCGGGGACAGGGATCTATGGCTACACCTTC.

V and J are TRBV7-2 and TRBJ2-7; D is undetermined. Between the trimmed V and J ends, which lost 1 base and 0 bases, there was a span of 7 bases. This CDR3 is 14 amino acids long. Per germline, CDR1 SGHTA and CDR2 FQGNSA. The CDR3 loop reads CASSLELVSYEQYF. CDR3 bases: TGTGCCAGCAGCTTAGAATTGGTCTCCTACGAGCAGTACTTC. Full variable domain (outside the CDR3, taken from reference TRBV7-2 and TRBJ2-7): GAGVSQSPSNKVTEKGKDVELRCDPISGHTALYWYRQSLGQGLEFLIYFQGNSAPDKSGLPSDRFSAERTGGSVSTLTIQRTQQEDSAVYLCASSLELVSYEQYFGPGTRLTVT.

This clone was found once. The rearrangement uses TRBV7-9 and TRBJ2-1; 7 bases align to TRBD2. V trimming: 3 bases; J trimming: 0 bases; junction bases outside the gene matches: 5. The CDR3 consists of 16 residues. Germline V gene sequence: CDR1 SEHNR, CDR2 FQNEAQ (reference sequence). As DNA, the CDR3 is TGTGCCAGCAGCTTTTGGCGCGGGGGCTCCTACAATGAGCAGTTCTTC. It encodes CASSFWRGGSYNEQFF.

This chain uses TRBV6-1 with TRBJ2-2; D gene uncertain. Trimming took 2 bases from V and 8 from J, leaving 9 bases between them. This CDR3 comprises 13 residues. Germline-derived CDR1 and CDR2 are MNHNS and SASEGT. This chain's CDR3 is CASSETVQGELFF. The CDR3 DNA is TGTGCCAGCAGTGAAACAGTGCAGGGGGAGCTGTTTTTT.

The chain recombines TRBV30 with TRBJ2-1; D gene unclear. The CDR3 totals 12 residues. The ends were cut back, 1 base at V and 3 bases at J, with 4 bases in the middle. Per germline, CDR1 GTSNPN and CDR2 SVGIG (reference sequence). This CDR3 is CAWSANYNEQFF. For the CDR3, the DNA is TGTGCCTGGAGTGCCAACTACAATGAGCAGTTCTTC. Variable domain in full (rest from reference TRBV30 and TRBJ2-1): SQTIHQWPATLVQPVGSPLSLECTVEGTSNPNLYWYRQAAGRGLQLLFYSVGIGQISSEVPQNLSASRPQDRQFILSSKKLLLSDSGFYLCAWSANYNEQFFGPGTRLTVL.

The CDR3 coding sequence is TGTGCCAGCAGCCCGTCGCGGGGGGCTTTCTTT. It codes for CASSPSRGAFF. The rearrangement uses TRBV7-9 and TRBJ1-1; perhaps TRBD1 as D (5 bases). Germline V lookup: CDR1 SEHNR, CDR2 FQNEAQ (reference sequence). V was cut by 5 bases and J by 11 bases, with 12 bases left in between. The length of the CDR3 is 11 residues.